These 13 T cell receptor beta chains originate from one sample sequenced in a study of cytomegalovirus exposure and HLA in healthy donors. Researchers ran the PCR with 60 Vbeta and 13 Jbeta primers. Assay used: immunoSEQ multiplex PCR; TCRdb lists only in-frame clones, some missing. The table shows 220,000 or so clones, with roughly 80% occurring only once. Sequenced input: PBMCs. These receptors were taken from a male donor in good health and CMV-seronegative.

This clone was found a few times. This chain links TRBV9 with TRBJ1-1, with D possibly TRBD1 on 5 matching bases. Germline V gene data show CDR1 as SGDLS and CDR2 as YYNGEE. This CDR3 is 16 amino acids long. Trimming cost V 0 bases and J 0 bases, with 12 bases left between them. The CDR3 protein is CASSVGREVVNTEAFF. The DNA of the CDR3 is TGTGCCAGCAGCGTAGGCAGGGAGGTGGTGAACACTGAAGCTTTCTTT. The whole variable domain, remainder taken from reference TRBV9 and TRBJ1-1, is DSGVTQTPKHLITATGQRVTLRCSPRSGDLSVYWYQQSLDQGLQFLIQYYNGEERAKGNILERFSAQQFPDLHSELNLSSLELGDSALYFCASSVGREVVNTEAFFGQGTRLTVV.

Turning to this clone: Germline is not matched at one junction end, which may reflect a read error. The chain couples TRBV4-1 to TRBJ2-2, with D possibly being TRBD2 (5 bases). The CDR3 runs 13 residues. Germline V lookup: CDR1 MGHRA, CDR2 YSYEKL. This CDR3 reads CASSQTDTGELFF. The CDR3 coding sequence is TGCGCCAGCAGCCAAACCGACACCGGGGAGCTGTTTTTC.

This sequence joins TRBV11-1 and TRBJ1-5, with 7 bases matching TRBD1. Germline-derived CDR1 and CDR2 are SGHAT and FQDESV (reference sequence). After removal of 2 bases from V and 0 bases from J, the junction contained 7 bases not matched to a gene. The CDR3 runs to 17 residues. Here the CDR3 reads CASSLSGTDYSNQPQHF. CDR3 DNA sequence: TGTGCCAGCAGCTTATCTGGGACAGACTATAGCAATCAGCCCCAGCATTTT.

The chain employs TRBV7-3 and TRBJ2-1; D gene ambiguous. Trimming pared 4 bases from V and 9 bases from J, leaving 10 bases between. The length of the CDR3 is 12 residues. Germline loops: CDR1 SGHTA, CDR2 FQGTGA. Here the CDR3 reads CASSSGRGEQFF. The DNA for the CDR3 is TGTGCCAGCAGCTCGGGTCGTGGTGAGCAGTTCTTC.

V is TRBV6-5 and J is TRBJ1-6, with a tentative D call TRBD1 (5 bases). V shed 0 bases and J shed 10 bases, with 16 bases lying between them. Per germline, CDR1 MNHEY and CDR2 SVGAGI. There are 16 residues in the CDR3. CDR3 nucleotides: TGTGCCAGCAGTTACTCTCCCCCAGGGCAAAACTCACCCCTCCACTTT. Protein sequence: CASSYSPPGQNSPLHF.

The rearrangement uses TRBV12-5 and TRBJ2-5; D ambiguous. The DNA end lines up better with TRBJ2-7; the J call may be wrong. This CDR3 is 11 amino acids long. The germline gives CDR1 LGHNT, CDR2 FRNRAP. The CDR3 sequence: CASGLEYEQYF. The DNA for the CDR3 is TGTGCTAGTGGTCTTGAGTACGAGCAGTACTTC.

The chain recombines TRBV7-9 with TRBJ2-2; 12 nucleotides match TRBD2. Germline CDR1 is SEHNR and CDR2 is FQNEAQ (reference sequence). J lost 0 bases, V lost 2 bases, and 4 bases had no gene match. The CDR3 contains 18 residues. This chain's CDR3 is CASSLNRLAGANTGELFF. The CDR3 DNA is TGTGCCAGCAGCTTAAATCGACTAGCGGGGGCGAACACCGGGGAGCTGTTTTTT.

J is TRBJ1-1 and V is TRBV5-1; a possible D gene is TRBD1 (5 bases). Germline CDR1 is SGHRS and CDR2 is YFSETQ. Trimming took 4 bases from V and 11 from J, leaving 18 bases between them. The CDR3 is made up of 13 amino acids. The CDR3 bases are TGCGCCAGCAGCCGGGGCGGGGAGGGGAAGGCTTTCTTT. Translating it yields CASSRGGEGKAFF.

This clone was counted only a few times. This chain joins TRBV5-1 and TRBJ1-3; no firm D call. Per germline, CDR1 SGHRS and CDR2 YFSETQ. The CDR3 spans 16 residues. V lost 0 bases and J 1 base, leaving 11 bases between the germline ends. CDR3 in amino acids: CASSLDGVQSGNTIYF. In DNA, the CDR3 is TGCGCCAGCAGCTTGGATGGTGTACAGTCTGGAAACACCATATATTTT.

J is TRBJ2-3 and V is TRBV9; 8 bases align to TRBD2. Germline CDR1 and CDR2: SGDLS and YYNGEE. The CDR3 totals 14 residues. After removal of 4 bases from V and 4 bases from J, the junction contained 5 bases not matched to a gene. The CDR3 loop reads CASSPPGGADTQYF. In DNA form, the CDR3 reads TGTGCCAGCAGCCCGCCGGGGGGGGCAGATACGCAGTATTTT.

This clone was found a few times. Germline is not matched at one junction end, which may reflect a read error. J is TRBJ2-7 and V is TRBV6-6; 8 positions match TRBD2. There are 14 residues in the CDR3. CDR1 MNHNY and CDR2 SVGAGI come from the germline V gene (reference sequence). The CDR3 region has the DNA TGTGCCAGCAAGGAAGCGGGAGTCTCCAACGAGCAGTACTTC. This translates into CASKEAGVSNEQYF.

The rearrangement links TRBV30 to TRBJ2-7, with no clear D. V was shortened by 4 bases and J by 0 bases, with 10 bases between the two germline ends. This CDR3 spans 13 amino acids. Germline CDR1 reads GTSNPN; CDR2 reads SVGIG (reference sequence). DNA for the CDR3: TGTGCCTGGACCTCGAGCGTCTCCTACGAGCAGTACTTC. This codes for CAWTSSVSYEQYF.

As DNA, the CDR3 is TGTGCCAGCAGCTTAGACCAGGGTAATGAAAAACTGTTTTTT. Protein product: CASSLDQGNEKLFF. J is TRBJ1-4 and V is TRBV5-5, with D perhaps matching TRBD1 (5 bases). This CDR3 spans 14 amino acids. Trimming cost V 2 bases and J 4 bases, with 9 bases left between them. Germline-derived CDR1 and CDR2 are SGHKS and YYEKEE (reference sequence).